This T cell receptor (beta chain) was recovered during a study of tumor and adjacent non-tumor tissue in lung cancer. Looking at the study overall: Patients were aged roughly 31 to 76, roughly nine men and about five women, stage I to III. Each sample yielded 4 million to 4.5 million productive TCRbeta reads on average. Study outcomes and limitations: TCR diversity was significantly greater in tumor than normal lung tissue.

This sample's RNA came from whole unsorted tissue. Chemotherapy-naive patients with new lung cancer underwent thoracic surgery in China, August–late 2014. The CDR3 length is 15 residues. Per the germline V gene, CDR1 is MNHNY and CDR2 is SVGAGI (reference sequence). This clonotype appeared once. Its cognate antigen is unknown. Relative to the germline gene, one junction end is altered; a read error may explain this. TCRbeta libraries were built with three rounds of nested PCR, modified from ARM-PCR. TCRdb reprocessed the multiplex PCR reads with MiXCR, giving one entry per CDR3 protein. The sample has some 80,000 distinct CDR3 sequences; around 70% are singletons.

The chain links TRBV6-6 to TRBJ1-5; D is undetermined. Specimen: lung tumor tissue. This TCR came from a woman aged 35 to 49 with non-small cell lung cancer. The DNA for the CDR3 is TGTGCAAGCAGTTCCCCGAGCAGTTTCAATCAGCCCCAGCATTTT. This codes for CASSSPSSFNQPQHF.